Below, 9 T cell receptor beta chains from the same sample are listed, as sequenced in a study of T-cell reconstitution after alpha-beta-depleted transplantation in children. Unique molecular identifiers were incorporated when the TCRbeta library was constructed. From the PCR reads, TCRdb called clonotypes with MiXCR, one entry per CDR3 protein. The repertoire includes about 580,000 distinct CDR3 sequences, under 30% of them detected once, and less than 15% sits in the top ten. The sequences come from PBMCs, mostly from graft donor cells, collected 360 days after TCRalphabeta/CD19-depleted stem cell transplant. These receptor sequences come from a boy younger than two who had a stem cell transplant for acute myeloid leukemia, so the T cells may come from the graft donor.

The sample holds many counts of this clonotype. The rearrangement uses TRBV15 and TRBJ2-7; D gene unclear. Germline V lookup: CDR1 LNHNV, CDR2 YYDKDF (reference sequence). The CDR3 loop spans 16 amino acids. Deletions cut 1 base from V and 1 base from J, with 14 bases between. The CDR3 region is CATSRGYDHLSYEQYF. The CDR3 DNA is TGTGCCACCAGCAGAGGGTACGACCACTTATCCTACGAGCAGTACTTC. Full variable domain (outside the CDR3, taken from reference TRBV15 and TRBJ2-7): DAMVIQNPRYQVTQFGKPVTLSCSQTLNHNVMYWYQQKSSQAPKLLFHYYDKDFNNEADTPDNFQSRRPNTSFCFLDIRSPGLGDTAMYLCATSRGYDHLSYEQYFGPGTRLTVT.

The table lists this clonotype with a few counts. CDR3 bases: TGTGCCAGCAGTCAGACAGGGGGAATCTACAATGAGCAGTTCTTC. Protein sequence: CASSQTGGIYNEQFF. This rearrangement joins TRBV2 to TRBJ2-1, with 9 bases matching TRBD1. With V trimmed by 5 bases and J by 3 bases, 5 bases remained unmatched. CDR1 and CDR2 from the germline V gene are SNHLY and FYNNEI. This CDR3 is built from 15 residues.

V and J are TRBV7-2 and TRBJ2-5; D might be TRBD1 (8 bases). The CDR3 runs to 15 residues. V gave up 5 bases and J gave up 7 bases, with 20 bases separating them. The germline V gene has CDR1 SGHTA and CDR2 FQGNSA. CDR3: CASSPRYTGGATQYF. The CDR3 DNA sequence: TGTGCCAGCAGCCCCCGGTACACAGGGGGGGCGACCCAGTACTTC.

This clonotype was observed at least ten times. V usage is TRBV12-3 or TRBV12-4 and J usage is TRBJ1-6, with D possibly being TRBD1 (5 bases). The CDR3 runs 13 residues. V lost 7 bases to trimming and J lost 5 bases, with 9 bases between them. The CDR3 coding sequence is TGTGCCAGCACCCGAGGGGATAATTCACCCCTCCACTTT. Translation: CASTRGDNSPLHF.

The CDR3 loop is CASSLAAGGLHNNEQFF. The CDR3 DNA follows: TGTGCCAGCAGTTTAGCGGCGGGCGGATTGCACAACAATGAGCAGTTCTTC. The chain couples TRBV28 to TRBJ2-1; a possible D gene is TRBD2 (5 bases). CDR1 is MDHEN and CDR2 is SYDVKM in the germline V gene. V was cut by 2 bases and J by 5 bases, with 19 bases left in between. The CDR3 is made up of 17 amino acids.

This clonotype was seen repeatedly, ten times or more. The V gene is TRBV5-6, the J gene TRBJ2-7; 7 bases line up with TRBD1. The J segment lost 5 bases and the V segment lost 4 bases, leaving 12 bases of the junction unmatched. CDR3 length: 15 residues. Germline CDR1 SGHDT, CDR2 YYEEEE. The CDR3 nucleotides are TGTGCCAGCAGCGATAGGACAGGCCTCCCCGACGAGCAGTACGTC. Protein: CASSDRTGLPDEQYV.

This clonotype came up many times. This chain links TRBV15 with TRBJ1-5; the D gene is possibly TRBD1 (6 bases). Germline V lookup: CDR1 LNHNV, CDR2 YYDKDF (reference sequence). The length of the CDR3 is 16 residues. V lost 5 bases, J lost 0 bases, and 14 bases lay in between. The DNA of the CDR3 is TGTGCCACCAGCCATGGGACACCTTATAGCAATCAGCCCCAGCATTTT. It yields the protein CATSHGTPYSNQPQHF.

This chain joins TRBV12-3 or TRBV12-4 and TRBJ2-1, with TRBD2 matching over 7 bases. The V segment lost 2 bases and the J segment 1 base; nucleotides outside the gene matches: 2. The CDR3 runs to 15 residues. CDR3 nucleotides: TGTGCCAGCAGTTTACAGCGGGGTTCCTACAATGAGCAGTTCTTC. Translation gives CASSLQRGSYNEQFF.

This clonotype turned up a few times. The genes are TRBV3-1 and TRBJ2-3; possibly TRBD1 or TRBD2 for D (6 bases each). The length of the CDR3 is 18 residues. The ends were cut back, 1 base at V and 6 bases at J, with 23 bases in the middle. The germline V gene has CDR1 LGHDT and CDR2 YNNKEL (reference sequence). CDR3 amino acids: CASSQGVALWGAWDTQYF. Here the CDR3 DNA reads TGTGCCAGCAGCCAAGGAGTGGCGCTATGGGGGGCCTGGGATACGCAGTATTTT.